The T cell receptor (beta chain) under discussion was sequenced for a study of OX40 agonist ivuxolimab in advanced cancers. Regarding the complete study: Ivuxolimab was a fully human IgG2 agonistic monoclonal antibody targeting the costimulatory receptor OX40 (CD134). The dose-escalation cohort was roughly 83% male with a mean age of roughly 62 years, ranging from roughly 20 to 80. Of the approximately 54 dose-escalation patients, hepatocellular carcinoma was present in roughly 19, melanoma in approximately 15, renal cell carcinoma in 9 and head and neck cancer in 9. Intravenous ivuxolimab was administered to patients every 2 weeks at six dose levels: 0.01, 0.1, 0.3, 1.5, 3 and 10 mg/kg. Partial responses occurred in three dose-escalation patients: two with cutaneous melanoma and one with hepatocellular carcinoma. Patients were allowed to have had prior anti-PD-1, anti-PD-L1 or anti-CTLA-4 therapy, and about 40% of the dose-escalation patients had been treated with checkpoint inhibitors. The paper describes the monotherapy dose-escalation part (N ≈ 49 patients) of the phase I trial of ivuxolimab. The point of sequencing TCRbeta in the periphery was to test whether ivuxolimab changed TCR sequence diversity and drove clonal T-cell expansion.

The trial excluded patients who had a history of autoimmune disease or who were on systemic immunosuppression. In every dose cohort, peripheral blood was drawn for TCR sequencing at baseline, cycle 4 day 1, and cycle 7 day 1. Samples were obtained from an open-label, multicenter, first-in-human phase I dose-escalation trial of ivuxolimab. Adults with locally advanced or metastatic head and neck squamous cell, hepatocellular, melanoma or renal cell carcinoma were enrolled in the trial. CD4+ and CD8+ T cells were sorted separately from peripheral blood before TCR sequencing. Comments on this clone: The clone's antigen remains unknown. No much larger clone is present one base from it, and per-base qualities are unavailable.

General conclusions and limits of the study: Low levels of normalized T-cell clonal expansion were also seen in some patients who did not respond. The antigen specificity of the peripheral T cells that underwent clonal expansion was not determined. At doses from 0.1 to 3.0 mg/kg, clonal expansion was seen in both CD4+ and CD8+ blood T cells between baseline and week 6. After ivuxolimab, more expanded clones were found on average in CD8+ T cells than in CD4+ T cells. In the 0.1-3.0 mg/kg groups, partial responders were among the patients with the lowest normalized peripheral clonal expansion, particularly in CD8+ T cells.

For sequencing of the TCRbeta CDR3 region, genomic DNA was extracted from the sorted cells. The immunoSEQ Assay was used to sequence the TCRbeta CDR3 regions. Not all clones reach the TCRdb copy of this immuneACCESS table, which keeps in-frame sequences only. Checked studies attribute under half of the gap to unresolved V genes and leave the rest unexplained. Within this sample are 20,000 to 30,000 clones, with approximately 91% of them counted one time only. Of the sample, about 50% falls within the top ten clones. The CDR3 runs 16 residues from the cysteine to the phenylalanine. The DNA shown is the 48-base CDR3, in frame from base 1. The CDR1 and CDR2 encoded by the germline V gene are MNHEY and SVGAGI. Trimming removed 0 bases from V and 1 base from J, leaving 10 bases between the germline ends.

The chain was built from TRBV6-5 and TRBJ2-1, and perhaps TRBD2 as D gene, on 6 matching bases. The source was CD4+ or CD8+ T cells sorted from blood, collected in a trial of the OX40 agonist ivuxolimab. The source of this sequence is an adult with an advanced solid tumor such as melanoma, head and neck, liver or kidney cancer. The DNA sequence follows: TGTGCCAGCAGTTACTCAGGGCTAGCGTCCTACAATGAGCAGTTCTTC. Its coded protein is CASSYSGLASYNEQFF.